The present T cell receptor beta chain was sequenced within a study of T cells in Graves' hyperthyroidism and ophthalmopathy. The study's findings and limits: Using 13 V-J features, a model discriminated ophthalmopathy from stable hyperthyroidism. Model-based prediction identified ophthalmopathy a median approximately 6.2 months prior to its onset.

This clonotype occurred many times. Its antigen is unidentified. Thyroid ultrasound, orbital computed tomography, clinical symptoms, and serum thyroxine and TRAb underpinned diagnoses. Extraction of PBMCs used around 9.6 ml of fresh peripheral blood. RNA transcripts yielded amplified TCR beta CDR3 regions. First-round RT-PCR of the TCR CDR3 relied on the HTBI primer set. From the multiplex PCR reads, TCRdb called clonotypes with MiXCR, one entry per CDR3 protein. The sample has about 610,000 distinct CDR3 sequences; more than 15% are singletons. The CDR3 contains 12 residues. V lost 5 bases and J lost 8, with 10 bases in between. Germline V gene lookup returns CDR1 SEHNR and CDR2 FQNEAQ (reference sequence).

Input material: blood. This TCR was sampled from a middle-aged woman with Graves' ophthalmopathy. The chain uses TRBV7-9 and TRBJ2-1; D is unclear. The CDR3 DNA reads TGTGCCAGCAGCACCGTGCAGCATGAGCAGTTCTTC. It encodes CASSTVQHEQFF.